This T cell receptor (beta chain) was found in a study of shared clonotypes between healthy human individuals. Several immunoSEQ 96-well plates shared each subset's DNA, each plate a replicate. Replicate PCRs for unsorted PBMC used about 330 ng DNA (about 30,000 T cell genomes). Under the authors' procedure: ImmunoSEQ gave junction-only sequences without quality scores, so filtering differed. TCRdb's table, derived via immunoSEQ multiplex PCR, lists solely in-frame clones and lacks some. D and trimming come from the DNA, and the V and J calls and clone size come from that table. The sample gives about 480,000 clones, 79% of which show up once; 10% to 15% is in the top ten. This CDR3 is 17 amino acids long. The V gene end was trimmed by 10 bases and the J gene end by 5 bases; junction bases not matched to a gene: 20. CDR1 SGHTA and CDR2 FQGNSA come from the germline V gene.

This sequence was found in a woman in her forties in good health. Some clones in this sample may be carry-over from other donors' samples. The chain has TRBV7-2 and TRBJ2-7; 10 positions agree with TRBD2. Material: PBMCs. The CDR3 spells CATSRGGLGTSVNEQYF. The CDR3 DNA reads TGTGCCACCTCTAGGGGGGGACTCGGGACTAGCGTCAACGAGCAGTACTTC.